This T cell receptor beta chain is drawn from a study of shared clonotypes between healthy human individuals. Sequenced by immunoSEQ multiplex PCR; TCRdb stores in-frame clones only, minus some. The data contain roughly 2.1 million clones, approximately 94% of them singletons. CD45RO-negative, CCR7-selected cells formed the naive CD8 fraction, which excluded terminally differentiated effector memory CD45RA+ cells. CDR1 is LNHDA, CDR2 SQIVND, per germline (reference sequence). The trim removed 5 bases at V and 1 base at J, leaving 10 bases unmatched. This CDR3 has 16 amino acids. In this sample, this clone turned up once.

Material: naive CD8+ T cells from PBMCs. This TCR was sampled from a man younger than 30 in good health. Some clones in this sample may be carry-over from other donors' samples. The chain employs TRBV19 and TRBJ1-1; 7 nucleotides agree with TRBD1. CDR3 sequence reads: CASSPRQGPGNTEAFF. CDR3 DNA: TGTGCCAGTAGTCCTAGACAGGGACCAGGGAACACTGAAGCTTTCTTT.